At least ten counts were recorded for the clone carrying this T cell receptor beta chain. The antigen is undetermined. TCRdb re-analysed the RT-PCR reads in MiXCR, keeping a single row per CDR3 protein. The data show a few hundred thousand distinct CDR3 sequences, around 15% seen once. These data come from a study of response to subunit inactivated influenza vaccine. General study points: T cells newly recruited by each seasonal influenza vaccination are few, the authors suggested.

CDR3 size: 15 residues. With 1 base removed from V and 3 bases from J, the gap between germline ends came to 14 bases. The V gene's germline CDR1 is SGHRS and CDR2 YFSETQ. The receptor was derived from a man in his forties or fifties who received an inactivated influenza vaccine. The material sequenced was PBMCs from blood, taken 12 days after vaccination. The chain is built from TRBV5-1 and TRBJ2-7; maybe TRBD1 (6 bases). DNA for the CDR3: TGCGCCAGCAGCTTGACAGGGCTCGAAGGCTACGAGCAGTACTTC. This codes for CASSLTGLEGYEQYF.